This T cell receptor beta chain was identified during a study of T cell repertoires in cytomegalovirus infection. This CDR3 region has 16 residues. Germline V lookup: CDR1 MDHEN, CDR2 SYDVKM. Trimming pared 4 bases from V and 6 bases from J, leaving 22 bases between. From the reads, TCRdb called clonotypes with MiXCR, one entry per CDR3 protein. The sample holds under 850,000 distinct CDR3 sequences; 35% are singletons and the top ten take around 2.8%. The clonotype was recovered from a human donor in good health (CMV status not recorded). Some clones in this sample may be carry-over from other donors' samples. The V and J genes are TRBV28 and TRBJ2-7; the D gene is possibly TRBD1 (5 bases). Sequenced sample: PBMCs. The CDR3 spells CASSWAATASKGEQYF. DNA for the CDR3: TGTGCCAGCAGTTGGGCGGCGACAGCATCAAAGGGCGAGCAGTACTTC.